This TCR beta chain is from a study of OX40 agonist ivuxolimab in advanced cancers. Study at large: Patient treatment consisted of intravenous ivuxolimab administration every 2 weeks at 0.01 to 10 mg/kg.

Points from the study as a whole: Both blood CD4+ and CD8+ T cells showed clonal growth by week 6 at 0.1 to 3.0 mg/kg.

Clones were sequenced by immunoSEQ multiplex PCR, and TCRdb holds only the in-frame ones, with some missing. This table has tens of thousands of clones, roughly 90% appearing once. Blood got drawn at baseline, again on cycle 4 day 1, and then on cycle 7 day 1. Details on this clone: Its target is not known.

V lost 2 bases, J lost 5 bases, and 4 bases stayed unmatched. The CDR3 extends over 16 amino acids. Looked up from germline, CDR1 is LNHDA and CDR2 is SQIVND (reference sequence). The specimen comprised CD4+ or CD8+ T cells sorted from blood, sampled in a trial of the OX40 agonist ivuxolimab. This clonotype was sampled from an adult with an advanced solid tumor such as melanoma, head and neck, liver or kidney cancer. The chain is built from TRBV19 and TRBJ2-5; 14 bases line up with TRBD2. The CDR3 bases are TGTGCCAGTAGTATAACAGGACTAGCGGGAGGTGAGACCCAGTACTTC. This codes for CASSITGLAGGETQYF.